This T cell receptor (beta chain) was sequenced in a study of blood T cell dynamics during melanoma immunotherapy. Study-wide findings and caveats: It remained unknown if the driving T cell clones were melanoma-specific.

Germline CDR1 MDHEN, CDR2 SYDVKM. The V end was cut by 2 bases, the J end by 1 base, with 11 bases between. The CDR3 is 15 amino acids. Regarding this clone: Its cognate antigen is unknown.

The protocol was immunoSEQ multiplex PCR, while the TCRdb copy is restricted to in-frame clones and leaves out a portion. The sample lists hundreds of clones; about 88% were seen once. Time point in this sample: week 3, after first cycle of checkpoint inhibitor. Blood was drawn before treatment and at week 3 after checkpoint blockade. Response was assessed by RECIST 1.1 at 12 weeks, except two rapid progressors. The chain joins TRBV28 to TRBJ1-1, with D possibly being TRBD1 (5 bases). The sequencing used cell-free DNA from blood, collected from a patient treated with checkpoint blockade. The TCR sequence derives from a human donor with melanoma. This chain's CDR3 is CASSLGGSANTEAFF. CDR3 sequence (DNA): TGTGCCAGCAGTTTAGGGGGATCCGCGAACACTGAAGCTTTCTTT.